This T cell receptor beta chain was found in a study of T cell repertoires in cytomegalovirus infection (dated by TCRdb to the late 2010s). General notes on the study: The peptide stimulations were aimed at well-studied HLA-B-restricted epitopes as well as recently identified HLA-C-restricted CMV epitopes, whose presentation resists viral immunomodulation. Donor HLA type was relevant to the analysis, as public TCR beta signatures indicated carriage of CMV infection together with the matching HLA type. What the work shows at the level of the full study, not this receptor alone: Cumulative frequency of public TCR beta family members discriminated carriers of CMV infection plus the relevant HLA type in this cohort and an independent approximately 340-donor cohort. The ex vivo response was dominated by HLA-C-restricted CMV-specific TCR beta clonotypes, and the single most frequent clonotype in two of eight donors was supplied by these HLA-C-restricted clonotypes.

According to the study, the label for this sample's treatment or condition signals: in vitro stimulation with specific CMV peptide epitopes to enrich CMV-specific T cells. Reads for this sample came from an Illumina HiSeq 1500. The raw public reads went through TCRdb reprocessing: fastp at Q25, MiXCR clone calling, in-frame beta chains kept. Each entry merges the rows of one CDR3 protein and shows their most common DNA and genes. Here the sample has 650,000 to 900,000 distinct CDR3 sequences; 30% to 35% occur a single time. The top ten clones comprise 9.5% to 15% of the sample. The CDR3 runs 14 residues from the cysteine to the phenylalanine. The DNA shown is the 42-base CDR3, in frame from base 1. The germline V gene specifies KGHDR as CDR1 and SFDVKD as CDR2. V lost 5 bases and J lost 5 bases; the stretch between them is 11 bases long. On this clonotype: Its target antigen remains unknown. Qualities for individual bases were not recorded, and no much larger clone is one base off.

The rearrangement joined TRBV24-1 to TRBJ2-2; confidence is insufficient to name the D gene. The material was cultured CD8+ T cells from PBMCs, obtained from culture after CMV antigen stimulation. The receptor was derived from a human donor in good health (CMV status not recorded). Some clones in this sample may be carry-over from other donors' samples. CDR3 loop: CATSATLGTGELFF. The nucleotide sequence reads TGTGCCACCAGTGCCACCCTGGGGACCGGGGAGCTGTTTTTT.